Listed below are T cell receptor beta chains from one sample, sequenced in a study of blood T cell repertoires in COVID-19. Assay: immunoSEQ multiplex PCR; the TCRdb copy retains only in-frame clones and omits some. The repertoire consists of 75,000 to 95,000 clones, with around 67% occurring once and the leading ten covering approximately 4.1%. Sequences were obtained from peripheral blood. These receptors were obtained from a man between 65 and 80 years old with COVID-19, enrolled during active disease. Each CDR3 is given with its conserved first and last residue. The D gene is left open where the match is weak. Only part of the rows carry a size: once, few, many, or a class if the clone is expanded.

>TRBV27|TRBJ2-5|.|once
CASSLPRGGRGGLPQYF
TGTGCCAGCAGTCTCCCCCGGGGGGGCAGGGGGGGTCTGCCCCAGTACTTC
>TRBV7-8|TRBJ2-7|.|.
CASSFSSYEQYF
TGTGCCAGCAGCTTTTCTAGCTACGAGCAGTACTTC
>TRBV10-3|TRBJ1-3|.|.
CAIRGDSGNTIYF
TGTGCCATCAGAGGGGATTCTGGAAACACCATATATTTT
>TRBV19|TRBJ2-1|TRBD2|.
CASTSSGTSNEQFF
TGTGCCAGTACGTCTAGCGGGACGTCGAATGAGCAGTTCTTC
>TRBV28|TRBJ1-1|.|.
CASSTGPHTEAFF
TGTGCCAGCAGTACAGGGCCGCACACTGAAGCTTTCTTT
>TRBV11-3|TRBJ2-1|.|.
CASSLDRAGTNNEQFF
TGTGCCAGCAGCTTAGACCGGGCAGGGACAAACAATGAGCAGTTCTTC
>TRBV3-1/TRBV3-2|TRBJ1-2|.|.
CASSQSYRSNYGYTF
TGTGCCAGCAGCCAATCTTATCGGTCGAACTATGGCTACACCTTC
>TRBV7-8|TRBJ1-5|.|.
CASTLDRGNQPQHF
TGTGCCAGCACCTTAGATCGAGGGAACCAGCCCCAGCATTTT
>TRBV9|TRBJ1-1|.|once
CASSDTGSTEAFF
TGTGCCAGCAGCGACACAGGGAGCACTGAAGCTTTCTTT
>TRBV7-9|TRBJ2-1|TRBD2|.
CASSLTSGEQFF
TGTGCCAGCAGCCTTACTAGCGGCGAGCAGTTCTTC
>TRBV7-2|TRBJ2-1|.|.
CASSKGWAGNEQFF
TGTGCCAGCAGCAAAGGATGGGCTGGCAATGAGCAGTTCTTC
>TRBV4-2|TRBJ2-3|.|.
CASSQLGSPASDTQYF
TGTGCCAGCAGCCAGCTCGGTAGCCCGGCTTCGGATACGCAGTATTTT
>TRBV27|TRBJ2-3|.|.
CASISRGDTQYF
TGTGCCAGCATTAGCAGGGGTGATACGCAGTATTTT
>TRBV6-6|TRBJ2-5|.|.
CASSFGTPNMAQYF
TGTGCCAGCAGTTTCGGGACTCCCAATATGGCCCAGTACTTC
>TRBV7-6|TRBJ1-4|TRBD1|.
CASSLGTGTNEKLFF
TGTGCCAGCAGCTTAGGGACAGGGACAAATGAAAAACTGTTTTTT
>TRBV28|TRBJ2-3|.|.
CASSLGDATDTQYF
TGTGCCAGCAGTTTGGGCGACGCGACAGATACGCAGTATTTT
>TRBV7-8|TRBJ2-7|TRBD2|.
CASSPSFGTSDYEQYF
TGTGCCAGCAGCCCTTCGTTCGGGACTAGCGACTACGAGCAGTACTTC
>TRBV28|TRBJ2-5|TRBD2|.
CASSFGQGREDETQYF
TGTGCCAGCAGTTTTGGGCAGGGCCGGGAGGACGAGACCCAGTACTTC
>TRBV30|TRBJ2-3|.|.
CAWKRAGAVGTDTQYF
TGTGCCTGGAAAAGGGCGGGGGCGGTTGGCACAGATACGCAGTATTTT
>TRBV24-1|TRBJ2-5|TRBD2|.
CATSTSGAQETQYF
TGTGCCACCAGCACTAGCGGGGCCCAAGAGACCCAGTACTTC
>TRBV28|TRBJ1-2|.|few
CASSPTQNFNYGYTF
TGTGCCAGCAGTCCCACACAGAATTTTAACTATGGCTACACCTTC
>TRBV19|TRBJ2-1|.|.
CASSISRFEQFF
TGTGCCAGTAGTATATCGAGATTTGAGCAGTTCTTC
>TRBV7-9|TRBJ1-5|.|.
CASSLGQSNQPQHF
TGTGCCAGCAGCTTAGGTCAGAGCAATCAGCCCCAGCATTTT
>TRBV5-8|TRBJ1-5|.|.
CASSLSRGRWSNQPQHF
TGTGCCAGCAGCTTAAGTCGGGGGAGATGGAGCAATCAGCCCCAGCATTTT